A single TCR beta chain is shown here with its context. This specimen comes from a study of blood T cell repertoires in COVID-19. Study-level information: The cDNA or gDNA used as material had been derived from T cells, B-cell-depleted T cells, or PBMCs.

In the original analysis: Reference gene primer amplification gave nucleated cell count estimates. Measured with immunoSEQ multiplex PCR; TCRdb has only the in-frame clones, and not every one. V and J calls plus clone size are reproduced from that table; the DNA served to infer D and trimming. Counted here are about 97,000 clones, approximately 90% occurring once; the ten biggest clones make up 4% to 5.5%. The ends were cut back, 3 bases at V and 6 bases at J, with 15 bases in the middle. This CDR3 is built from 14 residues. Germline CDR1 reads DFQATT; CDR2 reads SNEGSKA (reference sequence). The receptor comes from a woman aged 50 to 60 with COVID-19, enrolled during active disease. This chain links TRBV20-1 with TRBJ2-1; a possible D gene is TRBD2 (7 bases). The sequencing input was peripheral blood. The CDR3 loop is CSASKAGAINEQFF. The CDR3 bases are TGCAGTGCTAGTAAGGCGGGGGCGATCAATGAGCAGTTCTTC.